This TCR beta chain derives from a study of blood T cell repertoires in COVID-19. As handled by the study authors: By means of reference gene primer amplification, nucleated cell counts were estimated. Method: immunoSEQ multiplex PCR; TCRdb's copy keeps in-frame clones and lacks some. Clone size and the V and J calls come from that table; the DNA yielded D and trimming. The top ten hold approximately 15% of the sample, which has more than 150,000 clones, roughly four fifths seen once. CDR1 is LGHNT, CDR2 FRNRAP, per germline. The CDR3 covers 16 residues. Trimming shortened V by 4 bases and J by 0 bases, and 13 bases separated the two germline ends. This clone was observed once.

This receptor was taken from a man aged 25 to 45 with active or convalescent COVID-19. Input material: peripheral blood. The chain links TRBV12-5 to TRBJ1-5; D is ambiguous. The CDR3, as DNA: TGTGCTAGTGGTTCTAGATCGGAATTTAGCAATCAGCCCCAGCATTTT. It encodes CASGSRSEFSNQPQHF.